This TCR beta chain was documented in a study of cytomegalovirus exposure and HLA in healthy donors. A multiplex PCR was run with 60 Vbeta primers and 13 Jbeta primers. TCRdb's table, derived via immunoSEQ multiplex PCR, lists solely in-frame clones and lacks some. In the table there are roughly 140,000 clones, approximately 80% of which are singletons. Note on this clone: Its antigen is unidentified.

From germline, CDR1 is SEHNR and CDR2 FQNEAQ (reference sequence). J lost 1 base, V lost 1 base, and 8 bases had no gene match. The CDR3 extends over 17 amino acids. Study-level findings and limits: Later on, analysis showed that most CMV-associated TCR beta chains appeared to be HLA-restricted.

The V call is TRBV7-9, the J call TRBJ2-3; 7 nucleotides align to TRBD2. This clonotype was sampled from a male donor in good health and CMV-seronegative. Sequences were obtained from PBMCs. CDR3 protein: CASSLGPTSEGTDTQYF. The CDR3 coding sequence is TGTGCCAGCAGCTTAGGGCCCACTAGCGAGGGCACAGATACGCAGTATTTT.